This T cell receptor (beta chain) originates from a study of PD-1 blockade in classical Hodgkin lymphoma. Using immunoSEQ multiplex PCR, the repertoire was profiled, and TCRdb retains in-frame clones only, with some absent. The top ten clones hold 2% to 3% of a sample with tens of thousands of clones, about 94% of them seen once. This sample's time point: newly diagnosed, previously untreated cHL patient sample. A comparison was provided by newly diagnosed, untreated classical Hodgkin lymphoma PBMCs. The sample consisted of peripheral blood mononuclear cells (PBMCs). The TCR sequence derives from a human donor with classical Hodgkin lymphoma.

CDR3: CASSPGQKNTEAFF. The DNA for the CDR3 is TGTGCCAGCAGCCCGGGACAGAAGAACACTGAAGCTTTCTTT. The genes are TRBV9 and TRBJ1-1; 7 positions match TRBD1. Germline trimming cut 4 bases from V and 1 base from J; bases unmatched to any gene: 4. Germline lookup yields CDR1 SGDLS and CDR2 YYNGEE. The CDR3 is made up of 14 amino acids.